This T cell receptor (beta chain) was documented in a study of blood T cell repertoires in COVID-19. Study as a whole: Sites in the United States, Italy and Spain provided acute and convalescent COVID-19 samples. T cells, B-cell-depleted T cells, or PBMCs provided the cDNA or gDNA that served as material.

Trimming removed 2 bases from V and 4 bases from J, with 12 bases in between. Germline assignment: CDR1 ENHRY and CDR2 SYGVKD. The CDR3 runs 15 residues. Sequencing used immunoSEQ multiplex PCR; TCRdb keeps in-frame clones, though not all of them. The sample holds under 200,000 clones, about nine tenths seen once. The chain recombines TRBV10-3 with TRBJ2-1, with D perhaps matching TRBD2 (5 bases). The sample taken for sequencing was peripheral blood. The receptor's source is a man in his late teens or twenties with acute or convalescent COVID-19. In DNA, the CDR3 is TGTGCCATCAGTGAGCCTAGCCGAAGGTACAATGAGCAGTTCTTC. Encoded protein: CAISEPSRRYNEQFF.